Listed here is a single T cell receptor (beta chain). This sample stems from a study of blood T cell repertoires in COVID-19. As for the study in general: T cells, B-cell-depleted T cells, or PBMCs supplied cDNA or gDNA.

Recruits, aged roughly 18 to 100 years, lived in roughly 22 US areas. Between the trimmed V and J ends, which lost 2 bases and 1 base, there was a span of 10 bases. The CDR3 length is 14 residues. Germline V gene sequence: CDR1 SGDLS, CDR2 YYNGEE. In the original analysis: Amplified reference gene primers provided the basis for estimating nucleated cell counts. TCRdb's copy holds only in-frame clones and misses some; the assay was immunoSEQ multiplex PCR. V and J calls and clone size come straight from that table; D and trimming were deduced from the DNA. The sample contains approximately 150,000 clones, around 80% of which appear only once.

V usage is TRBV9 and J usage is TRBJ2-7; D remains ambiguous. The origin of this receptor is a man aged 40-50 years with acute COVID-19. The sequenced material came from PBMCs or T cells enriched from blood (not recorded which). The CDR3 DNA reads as TGTGCCAGCAGCGTCTCCACACCTTCCTACGAGCAGTACTTC. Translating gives CASSVSTPSYEQYF. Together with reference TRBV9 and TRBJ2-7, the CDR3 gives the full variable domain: DSGVTQTPKHLITATGQRVTLRCSPRSGDLSVYWYQQSLDQGLQFLIQYYNGEERAKGNILERFSAQQFPDLHSELNLSSLELGDSALYFCASSVSTPSYEQYFGPGTRLTVT.